These 19 T cell receptor beta chains originate from one sample sequenced in a study of cytomegalovirus exposure and HLA in healthy donors. Amplification used 60 Vbeta primers and 13 Jbeta primers. Repertoires were generated with immunoSEQ multiplex PCR, while TCRdb's copy carries only in-frame clones and drops some. This table has approximately 200,000 clones, over 75% appearing once. Sequenced: PBMCs. These receptors originate from a girl aged 2 to 9 in good health and CMV-seronegative.

CDR3 sequence: CASRRQGSYEQYF. The CDR3 bases are TGTGCCAGCAGAAGACAGGGCTCCTACGAGCAGTACTTC. The rearrangement links TRBV6-5 to TRBJ2-7; 7 positions agree with TRBD1. V dropped 6 bases and J dropped 0; count of bases not matched to a gene: 2. Germline V CDR1 and CDR2: MNHEY, SVGAGI. The CDR3 has 13 residues.

The chain has TRBV7-9 and TRBJ1-2; D gene uncertain. V was pared by 1 base and J by 0 bases, with 6 bases between. Per germline, CDR1 SEHNR and CDR2 FQNEAQ (reference sequence). The length of the CDR3 is 14 residues. The CDR3 spells CASSLDAANYGYTF. Written as DNA, the CDR3 is TGTGCCAGCAGCTTAGATGCGGCTAACTATGGCTACACCTTC.

V gene TRBV27 combines with J gene TRBJ2-7; TRBD2 might be the D (6 bases). The germline CDR1 and CDR2 sequences are MNHEY and SMNVEV (reference sequence). With 4 bases removed from V and 2 bases from J, the gap between germline ends came to 15 bases. The CDR3 is 15 residues long. CDR3 DNA sequence: TGTGCCAGCAGTTACTCAGGGTCGGGGGCCTACGAGCAGTACTTC. This gives the protein CASSYSGSGAYEQYF.

V is TRBV7-9 and J is TRBJ2-1, with 7 nucleotides matching TRBD2. The CDR3 spans 15 residues. V shed 2 bases, J shed 7 bases, and the junction held 8 bases outside the gene matches. The germline gives CDR1 SEHNR, CDR2 FQNEAQ (reference sequence). CDR3 bases: TGTGCCAGCAGCTTAAGGCGGGAGTTTAAGAATGAGCAGTTCTTC. Residues: CASSLRREFKNEQFF. Looking up the rest from reference TRBV7-9 and TRBJ2-1 gives the full variable domain: DTGVSQNPRHKITKRGQNVTFRCDPISEHNRLYWYRQTLGQGPEFLTYFQNEAQLEKSRLLSDRFSAERPKGSFSTLEIQRTEQGDSAMYLCASSLRREFKNEQFFGPGTRLTVL.

The rearrangement links TRBV19 to TRBJ1-5; D might be TRBD1 (6 bases). The J call is uncertain, as TRBJ2-3 better fits the DNA end. The CDR3 contains 15 residues. The V gene's germline CDR1 is LNHDA and CDR2 SQIVND (reference sequence). The CDR3 spells CASSKPEGVTQPQYF. The CDR3 nucleotides are TGTGCCAGTAGTAAGCCCGAGGGGGTGACTCAGCCCCAGTATTTT.

The chain uses TRBV5-4 and TRBJ2-7; the D gene is possibly TRBD1 (6 bases). V was cut by 1 base and J by 4 bases, with 9 bases left in between. Germline V lookup: CDR1 SGHNT, CDR2 YYREEE (reference sequence). The length of the CDR3 is 13 residues. As DNA, the CDR3 is TGTGCCAGCAGCTTGACAGGGCGATACGAGCAGTACTTC. This codes for CASSLTGRYEQYF.

The chain has TRBV15 and TRBJ2-7, with unresolved D. Looked up from germline, CDR1 is LNHNV and CDR2 is YYDKDF (reference sequence). Between the trimmed V and J ends, which lost 5 bases and 2 bases, there was a span of 10 bases. The CDR3 is 13 residues long. CDR3 nucleotide sequence: TGTGCCACCAGCGATGAGTATCCCTACGAGCAGTACTTC. Protein: CATSDEYPYEQYF. Based on the CDR3 plus reference TRBV15 and TRBJ2-7, the full variable domain is DAMVIQNPRYQVTQFGKPVTLSCSQTLNHNVMYWYQQKSSQAPKLLFHYYDKDFNNEADTPDNFQSRRPNTSFCFLDIRSPGLGDTAMYLCATSDEYPYEQYFGPGTRLTVT.

J is TRBJ1-2 and V is TRBV6-1; D not certain. The CDR3 consists of 11 residues. Trimming stripped 8 bases from V and 4 bases from J, with 8 bases between. Germline V gives CDR1 MNHNS, CDR2 SASEGT. The chain's CDR3 is CASDFGYGYTF. The DNA of the CDR3 is TGTGCCAGCGATTTCGGCTATGGCTACACCTTC.

The rearrangement links TRBV2 to TRBJ2-7; D is possibly TRBD2 (5 bases). V was trimmed by 5 bases and J by 7 bases, leaving 15 bases between them. The CDR3 contains 13 residues. The V gene's germline CDR1 is SNHLY and CDR2 FYNNEI. The CDR3: CASSKSGGQEQYF. The CDR3 DNA reads as TGTGCCAGCAGTAAGAGCGGCGGGCAGGAGCAGTACTTC.

The rearrangement uses TRBV11-1 and TRBJ2-5; D gene uncertain. The CDR3 has 12 amino acids. The germline V gene has CDR1 SGHAT and CDR2 FQDESV (reference sequence). Trimming removed 3 bases at V and 7 bases at J, with 9 bases between. CDR3 sequence (DNA): TGTGCCAGCAGCTTCCCGGGTTGGACCCAGTACTTC. Amino acid sequence: CASSFPGWTQYF.

This clone was seen a few times. V gene TRBV7-3 combines with J gene TRBJ1-1; D is uncertain. The CDR3 extends over 16 amino acids. The ends were cut back, 5 bases at V and 1 base at J, with 17 bases in the middle. The germline gives CDR1 SGHTA, CDR2 FQGTGA. CDR3 residues: CASSTSGFGENTEAFF. In DNA form, the CDR3 reads TGTGCCAGCAGCACCAGTGGTTTCGGAGAGAACACTGAAGCTTTCTTT.

V is TRBV27 and J is TRBJ1-5; 12 bases are a match to TRBD1. This CDR3 has 16 residues. The trim removed 7 bases at V and 6 bases at J, leaving 10 bases unmatched. Per germline, CDR1 MNHEY and CDR2 SMNVEV (reference sequence). The CDR3 spells CASTATGQGAGQPQHF. CDR3 DNA: TGTGCCAGCACCGCAACGGGACAGGGGGCTGGTCAGCCCCAGCATTTT.

The rearrangement links TRBV18 to TRBJ2-3; unclear D gene. This CDR3 contains 16 residues. Trimming shortened V by 1 base and J by 0 bases, and 11 bases separated the two germline ends. CDR1 and CDR2 from the germline V gene are KGHSH and LQKENI. The CDR3 loop reads CASSPRNGYSTDTQYF. The CDR3 DNA reads as TGTGCCAGCTCACCACGTAACGGGTATAGCACAGATACGCAGTATTTT.

Remarks on this clone: A junction end diverges from the germline sequence, so it may reflect a read error. The rearrangement links TRBV5-6 to TRBJ2-1; D ambiguous. CDR1 and CDR2 from the germline V gene are SGHDT and YYEEEE. The CDR3 spans 15 residues. CDR3 DNA sequence: TGTGCCAGCAGCTTGACGACGGAGTCCTCCAATGAGCAGTTCTTC. Residues: CASSLTTESSNEQFF.

The V and J genes are TRBV6-1 and TRBJ1-2, with a weak D call TRBD1 (5 bases). In germline, CDR1 is MNHNS, CDR2 SASEGT. The CDR3 is 13 amino acids. Deletions cut 10 bases from V and 0 bases from J, with 12 bases between. The CDR3 loop reads CATATGTNYGYTF. CDR3 in DNA: TGTGCCACCGCAACAGGCACTAACTATGGCTACACCTTC.

This sequence joins TRBV19 and TRBJ2-7; 7 positions agree with TRBD2. Germline CDR1 is LNHDA and CDR2 is SQIVND (reference sequence). The CDR3 spans 15 residues. V shed 1 base, J shed 3 bases, and the junction held 6 bases outside the gene matches. This CDR3 reads CASSIAGSGGYEQYF. The DNA for the CDR3 is TGTGCCAGTAGTATAGCAGGCTCGGGGGGCTACGAGCAGTACTTC. Variable domain in full (rest from reference TRBV19 and TRBJ2-7): DGGITQSPKYLFRKEGQNVTLSCEQNLNHDAMYWYRQDPGQGLRLIYYSQIVNDFQKGDIAEGYSVSREKKESFPLTVTSAQKNPTAFYLCASSIAGSGGYEQYFGPGTRLTVT.

The chain uses TRBV7-9 and TRBJ2-5; the D gene is possibly TRBD1 (5 bases). The CDR3 sequence is 11 residues long. Germline V gene data show CDR1 as SEHNR and CDR2 as FQNEAQ (reference sequence). CDR3 in DNA: TGTGGGGTGGGGCGGCGAGAGACCCAGTACTTC. This sequence encodes CGVGRRETQYF. The full variable domain, completed using reference TRBV7-9 and TRBJ2-5, is DTGVSQNPRHKITKRGQNVTFRCDPISEHNRLYWYRQTLGQGPEFLTYFQNEAQLEKSRLLSDRFSAERPKGSFSTLEIQRTEQGDSAMYLCGVGRRETQYFGPGTRLLVL.

This clone was seen more than once but under ten times. This chain connects TRBV19 to TRBJ1-5; unclear D gene. This CDR3 has 15 residues. Germline V gives CDR1 LNHDA, CDR2 SQIVND (reference sequence). Trimming removed 1 base at V and 1 base at J, with 8 bases between. The CDR3 DNA reads TGTGCCAGTAGTATAGGAGCAATGAGCAATCAGCCCCAGCATTTT. Translation: CASSIGAMSNQPQHF.

The chain couples TRBV27 to TRBJ2-7; 7 bases line up with TRBD1. Per germline, CDR1 MNHEY and CDR2 SMNVEV (reference sequence). The CDR3 contains 15 residues. V lost 1 base and J lost 6; bases outside the gene matches: 9. CDR3 amino acids: CASSLYPGQKTEQYF. The CDR3 DNA reads TGTGCCAGCAGTTTATACCCGGGACAGAAGACCGAGCAGTACTTC.